This passage covers 15 T cell receptor beta chains from one sample sequenced in a study of cytomegalovirus exposure and HLA in healthy donors. 60 Vbeta and 13 Jbeta primers were used in PCR. Sequencing was performed with immunoSEQ multiplex PCR; in TCRdb, only in-frame clones are kept and a portion is missing. The table records 75,000 to 100,000 clones, about 74% of them present only once. The material sequenced was PBMCs. The receptors shown here come from a male donor in good health and CMV-seronegative.

V is TRBV7-9 and J is TRBJ2-7, with D tentatively TRBD2 (5 bases). Germline V CDR1 and CDR2: SEHNR, FQNEAQ (reference sequence). The CDR3 loop spans 14 amino acids. Trimming shortened V by 2 bases and J by 2 bases, and 10 bases separated the two germline ends. CDR3 sequence: CASSLRESAYEQYF. The CDR3 DNA follows: TGTGCCAGCAGCTTACGGGAATCTGCCTACGAGCAGTACTTC.

This chain joins TRBV6-5 and TRBJ1-1, with a tentative D call TRBD1 (5 bases). This CDR3 region has 13 residues. V lost 6 bases to trimming and J lost 4 bases, with 12 bases between them. The germline CDR1 and CDR2 sequences are MNHEY and SVGAGI. CDR3 sequence: CASRKPQGTEAFF. The DNA of the CDR3 is TGTGCCAGCAGAAAGCCCCAGGGCACTGAAGCTTTCTTT.

V and J are TRBV27 and TRBJ2-1, with TRBD2 identical over 7 bases. This CDR3 has 16 amino acids. CDR1 is MNHEY and CDR2 is SMNVEV in the germline V gene (reference sequence). V shed 3 bases and J 8 bases; nucleotides not matched to a gene: 13. The chain's CDR3 is CASSFLRRLAGDEQFF. The CDR3 DNA follows: TGTGCCAGCAGTTTCCTTCGACGGCTCGCGGGGGATGAGCAGTTCTTC.

The sample holds one count of this clone. This chain connects TRBV28 to TRBJ2-5; 7 bases agree with TRBD1. V lost 3 bases, J lost 1 base, and 20 bases stayed unmatched. The CDR3 runs to 20 residues. CDR1 is MDHEN, CDR2 SYDVKM, per germline. DNA for the CDR3: TGTGCCAGCAGTTTTTCATCGTCCCGGGACAGTGAAAGGGGCCAAGAGACCCAGTACTTC. Amino acid sequence: CASSFSSSRDSERGQETQYF.

This clone was observed a handful of times. The genes are TRBV4-1 and TRBJ1-4; 9 nucleotides agree with TRBD1. With V trimmed by 0 bases and J by 5 bases, 4 bases remained unmatched. Germline V gene lookup returns CDR1 MGHRA and CDR2 YSYEKL. The CDR3 runs 16 residues. CDR3 protein: CASSQDGTGRNEKLFF. The CDR3 bases are TGCGCCAGCAGCCAAGACGGGACAGGGAGGAATGAAAAACTGTTTTTT.

The rearrangement joins TRBV6-5 to TRBJ1-3; TRBD1 might be the D (6 bases). The CDR3 spans 16 residues. V was clipped by 0 bases and J by 6 bases, with 15 bases between them. Germline V gene data show CDR1 as MNHEY and CDR2 as SVGAGI. The CDR3 protein is CASSYSVRGKKNTIYF. CDR3 DNA: TGTGCCAGCAGTTACTCTGTCAGGGGTAAAAAAAACACCATATATTTT.

In DNA, the CDR3 is TGTGCCAGCAGTTACTCGCCGACGGTAAGGAGGAAGTTCTTC. This codes for CASSYSPTVRRKFF. This chain links TRBV6-5 with TRBJ2-1, with D possibly being TRBD2 (5 bases). Germline V CDR1 and CDR2: MNHEY, SVGAGI. The CDR3 covers 14 residues. With 0 bases removed from V and 14 bases from J, the gap between germline ends came to 17 bases.

J is TRBJ1-2 and V is TRBV4-1, with TRBD1 as a possible D gene (6 bases). Trimming pared 3 bases from V and 5 bases from J, leaving 16 bases between. Germline V CDR1 and CDR2: MGHRA, YSYEKL. This CDR3 is built from 15 residues. This chain's CDR3 is CASSHYRDTLYGYTF. In nucleotides, the CDR3 is TGCGCCAGCAGCCACTACCGGGACACCTTGTATGGCTACACCTTC.

This chain links TRBV7-6 with TRBJ1-5, with a weak D call TRBD1 (5 bases). CDR3 length: 17 residues. V lost 1 base to trimming and J lost 0 bases, with 13 bases between them. Germline CDR1 reads SGHVS; CDR2 reads FNYEAQ. The CDR3 nucleotides read TGTGCCAGCAGCTTAGTTTCAGGGTTCGGTAGCAATCAGCCCCAGCATTTT. This translates into CASSLVSGFGSNQPQHF.

The chain uses TRBV18 and TRBJ1-5, with 9 bases aligning to TRBD1. This CDR3 has 17 residues. Trimming removed 5 bases from V and 0 bases from J; junction bases left unmatched: 8. The germline CDR1 and CDR2 sequences are KGHSH and LQKENI. DNA of the CDR3: TGTGCCAGCTCAAAGGACAGGGGCGGCCATAGCAATCAGCCCCAGCATTTT. Translation gives CASSKDRGGHSNQPQHF.

The J gene is TRBJ1-5, the V gene TRBV27; TRBD1 agrees at 7 bases. There are 14 residues in the CDR3. Germline V CDR1 and CDR2: MNHEY, SMNVEV (reference sequence). J was trimmed by 6 bases and V by 3 bases; bases with no gene match: 5. The CDR3 is CASSFDRAGQPQHF. The CDR3 DNA is TGTGCCAGCAGTTTTGACAGGGCTGGTCAGCCCCAGCATTTT.

The J gene is TRBJ2-1, the V gene TRBV19; 11 nucleotides agree with TRBD2. Germline V CDR1 and CDR2: LNHDA, SQIVND (reference sequence). Trimming cost V 6 bases and J 6 bases; bases outside gene matches: 13. This CDR3 contains 17 residues. CDR3 amino acids: CASSLKPGLAVGNEQFF. As DNA, the CDR3 is TGTGCCAGTAGCCTTAAACCGGGACTAGCGGTAGGCAATGAGCAGTTCTTC.

The chain has TRBV6-6 and TRBJ1-1, with D unresolved. CDR1 is MNHNY and CDR2 is SVGAGI in the germline V gene (reference sequence). This CDR3 region has 13 residues. The V gene lost 0 bases and the J gene lost 7 bases, with 9 bases spanning the gap. Written as DNA, the CDR3 is TGTGCCAGCAGTTACTCAGGTAGCATTGAAGCTTTCTTT. This sequence encodes CASSYSGSIEAFF.

Only a few counts were recorded for this clone. DNA for the CDR3: TGTGCCAGCAGTTTCGCAGGGAACACTGAAGCTTTCTTT. Translation gives CASSFAGNTEAFF. The chain employs TRBV27 and TRBJ1-1; D unresolved. The CDR3 extends over 13 amino acids. V lost 3 bases to trimming and J lost 1 base, with 6 bases between them. Germline V gene lookup returns CDR1 MNHEY and CDR2 SMNVEV (reference sequence).

The J gene is TRBJ2-5, the V gene TRBV5-1, with D perhaps TRBD1 (6 bases). Germline values: CDR1 SGHRS, CDR2 YFSETQ. The CDR3 runs to 15 residues. V lost 1 base to trimming and J lost 2 bases, with 12 bases between them. CDR3 amino acids: CASSLLQGPQETQYF. As DNA, the CDR3 is TGCGCCAGCAGCTTGCTACAGGGACCACAAGAGACCCAGTACTTC.